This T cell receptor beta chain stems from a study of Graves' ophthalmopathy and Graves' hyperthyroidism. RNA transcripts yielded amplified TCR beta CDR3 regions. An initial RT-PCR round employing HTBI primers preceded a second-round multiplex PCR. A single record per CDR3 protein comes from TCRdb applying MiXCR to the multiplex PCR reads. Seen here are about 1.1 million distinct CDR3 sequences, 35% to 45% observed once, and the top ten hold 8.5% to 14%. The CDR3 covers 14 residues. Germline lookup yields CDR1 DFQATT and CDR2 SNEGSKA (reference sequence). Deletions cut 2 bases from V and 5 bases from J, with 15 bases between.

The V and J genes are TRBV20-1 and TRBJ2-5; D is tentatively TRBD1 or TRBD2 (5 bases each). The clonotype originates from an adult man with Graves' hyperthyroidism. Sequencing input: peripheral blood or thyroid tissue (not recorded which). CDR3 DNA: TGCAGTGCTAGAACCGAGGGGTACGGGGAGACCCAGTACTTC. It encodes CSARTEGYGETQYF.